Following are 10 T cell receptor beta chains from one sample sequenced in a study of T cells after yellow fever vaccination. One entry per CDR3 protein, called by TCRdb with MiXCR from the 5' RACE reads. This table has 620,000 or so distinct CDR3 sequences, less than 20% appearing once. The sequenced sample was PBMCs, obtained less than 6 days after the first yellow fever vaccination. Receptors originate from a man aged 18 to 29 who received the YFV17D yellow fever vaccine.

This clonotype showed up just a few times. V gene TRBV6-6 combines with J gene TRBJ1-1; TRBD1 matches at 8 bases. With 2 bases clipped from V and 7 bases from J, the junction kept 3 bases outside the gene matches. Germline V lookup: CDR1 MNHNY, CDR2 SVGAGI (reference sequence). The CDR3 totals 13 residues. Written as DNA, the CDR3 is TGTGCCAGCAGTTACCCTGGACAGGGTGAAGCTTTCTTT. It yields the protein CASSYPGQGEAFF.

This clonotype was seen once. V is TRBV18 and J is TRBJ1-1; TRBD1 might be the D (6 bases). There are 13 residues in the CDR3. V was cut by 3 bases and J by 7 bases, with 12 bases left in between. CDR1 and CDR2 from the germline V gene are KGHSH and LQKENI. Here the CDR3 reads CASSPGTYDEAFF. The CDR3 bases are TGTGCCAGCTCACCGGGGACATACGATGAAGCTTTCTTT.

This chain's CDR3 is CATSDGAYNEQFF. The CDR3, as DNA: TGTGCCACCAGTGACGGGGCATACAATGAGCAGTTCTTC. The rearrangement joins TRBV24-1 to TRBJ2-1; D may correspond to TRBD1 or TRBD2 (5 bases each). The CDR3 runs 13 residues. The V gene lost 4 bases and the J gene lost 4 bases, with 7 bases spanning the gap. In germline, CDR1 is KGHDR, CDR2 SFDVKD.

The sample holds one count of this clonotype. The rearrangement joins TRBV7-6 to TRBJ1-4, with D tentatively TRBD1 (6 bases). This CDR3 contains 14 residues. The V end lost 5 bases, the J end lost 7 bases, and 14 bases lay between the germline ends. CDR1 is SGHVS and CDR2 is FNYEAQ in the germline V gene. The CDR3 protein is CASSLQGRVEKLFF. CDR3 DNA sequence: TGTGCCAGCAGCCTACAGGGCAGGGTTGAAAAACTGTTTTTT.

The CDR3 DNA reads as TGCAGCGTTGAATCGTACGGACTAGGGTCCGGGGAGCTGTTTTTT. Protein sequence: CSVESYGLGSGELFF. The chain employs TRBV29-1 and TRBJ2-2; TRBD2 agrees at 7 bases. With V trimmed by 2 bases and J by 6 bases, 9 bases remained unmatched. The CDR3 extends over 15 amino acids. Germline V gene lookup returns CDR1 SQVTM and CDR2 ANQGSEA.

In its sample, this clonotype was seen a few times. One end of the junction fails to match germline, which may point to a read error. The chain is built from TRBV7-7 and TRBJ2-5; 11 nucleotides match TRBD2. From germline, CDR1 is SSHAT and CDR2 FNYEAQ (reference sequence). CDR3 size: 14 residues. CDR3 protein: CASSPDSGGAPPYF. CDR3 nucleotides: TGTGCTAGCAGCCCAGATAGCGGGGGGGCCCCACCGTACTTC.

The V and J genes are TRBV4-3 and TRBJ2-1; no definite D call. Per the germline V gene, CDR1 is LGHNA and CDR2 is YSLEER. V shed 1 base and J shed 11 bases, with 18 bases lying between them. This CDR3 contains 15 residues. The CDR3: CASSQGLHPLEKQFF. CDR3 coding DNA: TGCGCCAGCAGCCAAGGGCTCCACCCTCTGGAGAAGCAGTTCTTC.

This clonotype came up many times. The rearrangement uses TRBV7-2 and TRBJ2-3, with 7 bases lining up with TRBD1. J gave up 1 base and V 3 bases, and 1 base lay outside the gene matches. From germline, CDR1 is SGHTA and CDR2 FQGNSA. This CDR3 has 14 amino acids. This CDR3 is CASSFDRGTDTQYF. CDR3 nucleotides: TGTGCCAGCAGCTTCGACAGGGGCACAGATACGCAGTATTTT.

The V and J genes are TRBV21-1 and TRBJ2-1; the listed D gene, TRBD1, was not tested against the DNA. TRBV21-1 is a pseudogene locus. The CDR3 is 16 amino acids. Here the CDR3 reads CASSDPQTGSYNEQFF. The CDR3 bases are TGTGCCAGCAGCGACCCACAGACAGGCTCCTACAATGAGCAGTTCTTC.

J is TRBJ2-5 and V is TRBV7-2; TRBD2 agrees at 9 bases. This CDR3 region has 12 residues. The germline CDR1 and CDR2 sequences are SGHTA and FQGNSA. Losses at the gene ends were 5 bases for V and 9 bases for J; bases not matched to a gene: 4. Written as DNA, the CDR3 is TGTGCCAGCAGCGGCGGGGGGGAGGCCCAGTACTTC. It encodes CASSGGGEAQYF.